This T cell receptor (beta chain) was recovered during a study of cytomegalovirus exposure and HLA in healthy donors (dated by TCRdb to 2016 to 2017). About the full investigation: According to an earlier analysis of a few hundred of the donors, about 180 million T cells yielded roughly 110 million unique TCR beta sequences and about 300 Gb of sequence data. Donor age, sex, ethnicity and CMV serostatus were collected together with the repertoire data. To decide whether each TCR beta V gene segment behaved as functional or pseudogenic, an earlier analysis of 587 of the donors relied on high-throughput TCR beta sequencing. Of the roughly 400 genotyped donors, about 80% fell in the genetic ancestry cluster associated with self-reported Caucasian donors. All discovery cohort repertoires had been generated using a single sequencing platform. Five DR-DQ haplotypes were treated as single units for association and clustering because of strong linkage in the cohort. On average, 235,054 unique TCR beta nucleotide sequences were sequenced per donor among roughly 430 genotyped donors of the cohort, with 15% to 20% of those sequences being non-productive. To predict cytomegalovirus infection status, the study combined high-throughput TCR immunosequencing, statistical association of individual TCRs with disease status, and machine learning. The number of typed donors differed by locus: about 620-640 for A, B, C, DRB1 and DQB1; 500 to 550 for DQA1; over 600 for DPA1; and about 450 for DPB1. The study was designed to test whether signatures of past pathogen exposure could be identified by cataloging public T cell receptors. The later analysis used no new phenotypic data to find candidate immune exposures, relying instead on TCR beta sequences and their occurrence across donors. Roughly 300 gigabases of sequencing data and around 85 million unique TCR sequences made up an early release that covered several hundred HLA-typed donors. Along with the approximately 600-subject first cohort, a separate validation cohort of over a hundred different subjects was used. A later analysis re-examined previously published TCR beta repertoires from over 500 donors and added high-resolution HLA genotyping to investigate patterns of TCR occurrence. HLA typing covered class I and class II loci at four-digit resolution. A later genetic analysis took genome-wide SNP genotypes for about 55% of the 666 donors and used that subset as a discovery cohort. The T cell repertoires of 700 or so subjects were profiled by immunosequencing and related to cytomegalovirus serostatus. Broader findings and caveats from the paper: A later genetic analysis associated a missense DCLRE1C variant with V-gene and J-gene trimming of TCR beta chains, and an independent cohort replicated the association. The classifier was reported to diagnose cytomegalovirus status with high specificity and sensitivity in both the original and validation cohorts. Presence/absence analyses assumed roughly uniform sequencing depth across donors, an assumption that may not hold. Correlated functional status among segregating V segments might be attributable to linkage disequilibrium, but an unknown experimental factor could not be ruled out. Several of the top co-occurrence clusters appeared to be linked to parvovirus B19, influenza, CMV and Epstein-Barr virus, according to a later analysis. In a later analysis, TCR association rates were found to vary across HLA loci, with the most associated TCRs seen for DRB1 alleles and the fewest for HLA-C alleles. In a later genetic analysis, fewer N-insertions in productive TCRs were reported among donors in an Asian-associated ancestry cluster than the approximately 710-donor mean. In this cohort, only TCR beta chains were sequenced, and detectable features were limited by the absence of alpha or paired-chain data. In a later analysis, most CMV-associated TCR beta chains were found to appear HLA-restricted, with HLA associations seemingly driven largely by CMV exposure. Compared with equally common non-associated chains, HLA-associated TCR beta chains in a later analysis were more clonally expanded and had lower generation probabilities. When HLA alleles, especially DR and DQ, strongly co-occurred, attributing TCR associations to individual alleles was difficult. Because HLA typing was missing for some donors at each locus, association tests included only the typed subset. Because the 87-base-pair reads could not distinguish some IMGT-functional V segments, including TRBV6-2 and TRBV6-3, those segments were excluded. Immune exposure information for the cohort was limited to CMV serostatus. Specific HLA alleles were associated with 15,000 to 20,000 TCR beta sequences at a false discovery rate of 0.05 in a later analysis. The sequencing pipeline was judged likely to have produced a cluster of highly shared sequence variants as a technical artifact. According to the authors, the approach could potentially be generalized to other disease states and immunological phenotypes. In an earlier analysis of roughly 500 of the donors, most TCR beta V segments appeared in productive rearrangements about 87% or about 30% of the time, broadly matching IMGT annotations. A further reported finding was that TCR beta sequences accurately predicted the HLA-A and HLA-B alleles for most subjects in the first cohort. The study gave a list of under 200 TCR beta chains associated with cytomegalovirus. Because counts were too low, 15 to 20 rarely observed V segments, including chromosome 9 orphons, were left out of the earlier analysis of a few hundred of the donors. In vitro tests confirmed that a few of the cytomegalovirus-associated TCR beta chains recognize cytomegalovirus antigens. While some public TCRs were present in many individuals, most TCR sequences turned up only very rarely across donors.

The cohort consisted of more than 650 healthy bone marrow donors. Cohort members were all nominally healthy when sampled, although unrecorded immune exposures were likely present. The donor was CMV seronegative and belonged to the group of 352 seronegative cohort members. A peripheral blood sample was collected from each donor, and TCR beta sequencing was performed on peripheral blood mononuclear cells. The Qiagen DNeasy Blood Extraction Kit was used to extract genomic DNA from the blood cell samples. A note on this clone: Its target antigen remains unknown. Base qualities are not provided; no much larger clone lies one nucleotide away.

V lost 1 base and J lost 0 bases; the stretch between them is 11 bases long. The CDR3 numbers 16 residues from cysteine through phenylalanine. The entry retains the CDR3 DNA only, 48 bases that are in frame from base 1. CDR1 and CDR2 are read off the germline V gene (reference sequence) as SEHNR and FQNEAQ. Library preparation employed the immunoSEQ multiplex PCR assay. For the multiplex PCR, a mixture combining 60 forward primers for TCR Vbeta segments and 13 reverse primers for TCR Jbeta segments was used. The CDR3 region of rearranged TCR beta genes was amplified from genomic DNA with a multiplex PCR assay. The amplified TCR beta libraries were sequenced on the Illumina HiSeq System as 87-base-pair reads. On the study's bioinformatics: In a later analysis, tens of millions of unique TCR beta chains were counted across the approximately 670 repertoires, and approximately 11 million of these chains were shared by at least two donors. To remove PCR and sequencing errors, raw reads were error-corrected and collapsed into unique sequences using a nearest-neighbor algorithm that merged closely related sequences. CDR3 sequences were aligned to IMGT reference sequences to assign V, D and J gene segments. Each retained sequence needed at least a six-nucleotide match to both a V gene segment and a J gene segment. A rearrangement counted as productive if the CDR3 had no stop codons and remained in frame with V and J, and every other rearrangement counted as non-productive. Following IMGT convention, CDR3 was defined as the stretch from the second conserved V-encoded cysteine to the conserved J-encoded phenylalanine. In an earlier analysis of more than 550 of the donors, sequences lacking an unambiguous match to a single V gene segment were excluded. In an earlier analysis of several hundred of the donors, V segments were called functional above 56.7% productive rearrangements and were called segregating when the between-donor standard deviation exceeded 5%. To diagnose cytomegalovirus status from the catalog of TCR beta chain sequences, a statistical classification framework was built. In a later analysis, V and J genes were assigned by comparing TCR nucleotide sequences against IMGT/GENE-DB human TR gene sequences. Using the TCRdist pipeline, a later analysis assigned CDR3 sequences along with most-parsimonious VDJ recombination scenarios. In a later analysis, every TCR beta chain was defined by the combination of its CDR3 amino acid sequence and its V-gene family, and reads without a unique V-gene family were dropped. In a later analysis, a few hundred highly shared, low-generation-probability nucleotide sequences were removed to address suspected cross-contamination and a sequencing artifact. For each public chain, a later analysis derived a clonal expansion index from normalized ranks of inferred template counts within each repertoire. Generation probabilities in a later analysis came from a VDJ recombination model fitted to out-of-frame rearrangements, and those results were checked against IGoR. Hypergeometric tests were used in a later analysis to score TCR-TCR, TCR-HLA and TCR-CMV co-occurrence, with a repertoire-size bias correction applied to the TCR pairs. A later analysis estimated false discovery rates by permuting HLA or CMV assignments 20 times. In a later analysis, co-occurring TCRs were grouped with DBSCAN, and TCRdist sequence similarity was added when clustering was performed within HLA-allele-positive subsets. Co-occurrence clustering excluded repertoires with fewer than 30,000 or more than 120,000 public chains, plus five with anomalous nucleotide sharing. This immuneACCESS table, as held by TCRdb, lists in-frame sequences with V and J called but not all clones. Of the missing ones, under half trace to an unresolved V gene in checked studies; the others have no known cause. The V and J calls and clone size were taken over from that table, and D and trimming were inferred from the DNA. For this sample the table gives about 150,000 clones, of which approximately 9% were detected only once. The ten most abundant clones make up around 1.9% of the sample.

The sequencing input was PBMCs. This clonotype originated in a male donor in good health and CMV-seronegative. The rearrangement joined TRBV7-9 to TRBJ2-3; the D gene is perhaps TRBD1, from 5 matching bases. The nucleotide sequence is TGTGCCAGCAGCTTAGGGGGCCGGTCTAGCACAGATACGCAGTATTTT. It is translated as CASSLGGRSSTDTQYF.